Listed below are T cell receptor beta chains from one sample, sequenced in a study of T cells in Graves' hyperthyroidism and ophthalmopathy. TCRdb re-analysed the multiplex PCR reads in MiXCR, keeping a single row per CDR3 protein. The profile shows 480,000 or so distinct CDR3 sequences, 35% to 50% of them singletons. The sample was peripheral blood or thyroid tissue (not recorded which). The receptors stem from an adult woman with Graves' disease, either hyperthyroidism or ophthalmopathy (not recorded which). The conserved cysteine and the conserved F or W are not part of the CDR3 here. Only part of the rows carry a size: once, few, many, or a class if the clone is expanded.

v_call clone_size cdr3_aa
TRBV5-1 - ASSLDRGTDTQY
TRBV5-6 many ASSPWGQSYEQY
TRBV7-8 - ASSLGRGSRNEQY
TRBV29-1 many SVAGQGVTQY
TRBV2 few ASSVSLDGQY
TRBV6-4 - ASSYRGGHQPQH
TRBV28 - ASSFTGRLPY
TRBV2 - ASSRRANEKLF
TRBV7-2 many ASSFASGRTREQY
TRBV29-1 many SVDTGIFYEQY
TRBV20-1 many SAYTLVGWQY
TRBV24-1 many ATSDLNRREQF
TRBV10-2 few ASRPSGSLPVEQY
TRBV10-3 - AISERGGSTGELF
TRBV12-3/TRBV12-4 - ASSRLGRGSEPQH
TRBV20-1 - SAPLDRSSYEQY
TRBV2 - ACSASQGFQETQY
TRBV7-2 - ASSQAPSVMYEQY
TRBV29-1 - SVVLGTGRRRANVLT
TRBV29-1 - SVRQGARDTQY
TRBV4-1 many ASSQEVRGMNQPQH
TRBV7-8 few ASVPSGSTQETQY
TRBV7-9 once ASSLAGGGVT
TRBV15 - ATSRTGQEETQY
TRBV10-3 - AISAAGINYGYT
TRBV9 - ASSAGGGGANVLT
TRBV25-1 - ASAPASNTGELF
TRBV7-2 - ASSLGTGRGGQPQH
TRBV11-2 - ASSFTGKEKLF
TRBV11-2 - ASSKPGQGVNTIY
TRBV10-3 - AISAQGANTGELS
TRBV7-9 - ASSLGPLGQGTNEQY
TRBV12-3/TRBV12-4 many ASSLERGTGGDTIY
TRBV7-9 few ASSLTVIGTEAF
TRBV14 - ASSPAWVDRPNQPQH
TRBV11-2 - ASSNWGGDQDPLH